These T cell receptor beta chains were read from a single sample in a study of shared clonotypes between healthy human individuals. The method was immunoSEQ multiplex PCR; TCRdb's version includes in-frame clones alone and lacks a portion of them. This sample carries 550,000 to 600,000 clones, around three quarters of them seen once, and the ten largest clones take 12%. Sequenced sample: PBMCs. The receptor source for this set is a woman aged 40 to 55 in good health. Some clones in this sample may be carry-over from other donors' samples. Both conserved end residues are part of each CDR3. Fields, in order: clone size, V gene, D gene, J gene, CDR3 protein, CDR3 DNA. A D gene is named only where the DNA matches it firmly. Clone size is not always given. Where it is, it says once, few, many or a class for expanded clones.

clone size: few; V gene: TRBV27; D gene: NA; J gene: TRBJ1-2; CDR3 protein: CASSVAGELYGYTF; CDR3 DNA: TGTGCCAGCAGTGTCGCAGGTGAACTCTATGGCTACACCTTC
clone size: NA; V gene: TRBV28; D gene: TRBD2; J gene: TRBJ2-2; CDR3 protein: CASSVIAGGPRFGELFF; CDR3 DNA: TGTGCCAGCAGTGTCATCGCGGGAGGGCCGCGTTTCGGGGAGCTGTTTTTT
clone size: once; V gene: TRBV4-1; D gene: NA; J gene: TRBJ2-2; CDR3 protein: CASSQDLGRVPFANTGELFF; CDR3 DNA: TGCGCCAGCAGCCAAGATTTAGGTAGAGTCCCCTTCGCGAACACCGGGGAGCTGTTTTTT
clone size: NA; V gene: TRBV30; D gene: NA; J gene: TRBJ1-3; CDR3 protein: CAWRGDNSGNTIYF; CDR3 DNA: TGTGCCTGGAGGGGGGACAACTCTGGAAACACCATATATTTT
clone size: NA; V gene: TRBV7-6; D gene: TRBD1; J gene: TRBJ2-7; CDR3 protein: CASSTRQGSKIYEQYF; CDR3 DNA: TGTGCCAGCAGCACACGACAGGGAAGTAAAATCTACGAGCAGTACTTC
clone size: NA; V gene: TRBV7-2; D gene: NA; J gene: TRBJ1-1; CDR3 protein: CASSSHRNTEAFF; CDR3 DNA: TGTGCCAGCAGCTCTCACAGGAACACTGAAGCTTTCTTT
clone size: NA; V gene: TRBV29-1; D gene: TRBD1; J gene: TRBJ1-1; CDR3 protein: CSVGTALVTEAFF; CDR3 DNA: TGCAGCGTGGGGACAGCCCTCGTCACTGAAGCTTTCTTT
clone size: NA; V gene: TRBV9; D gene: TRBD2; J gene: TRBJ2-1; CDR3 protein: CASSVEGTSLVEQFF; CDR3 DNA: TGTGCCAGCAGCGTAGAGGGGACTAGCTTAGTTGAACAGTTCTTC
clone size: NA; V gene: TRBV5-1; D gene: TRBD2; J gene: TRBJ2-1; CDR3 protein: CASSKGLAGVGEQFF; CDR3 DNA: TGCGCCAGCAGTAAGGGACTAGCGGGAGTTGGTGAGCAGTTCTTC
clone size: NA; V gene: TRBV10-3; D gene: NA; J gene: TRBJ2-7; CDR3 protein: CAISVGDLQYF; CDR3 DNA: TGTGCCATCAGTGTTGGGGACTTACAGTACTTC
clone size: NA; V gene: TRBV25-1; D gene: NA; J gene: TRBJ2-1; CDR3 protein: CASSEYGPSSYNEQFF; CDR3 DNA: TGTGCCAGCAGTGAATACGGGCCCAGCTCCTACAATGAGCAGTTCTTC
clone size: NA; V gene: TRBV5-1; D gene: NA; J gene: TRBJ1-5; CDR3 protein: CASSLGPGGNQPQHF; CDR3 DNA: TGCGCCAGCAGCCTAGGACCAGGGGGCAATCAGCCCCAGCATTTT
clone size: once; V gene: TRBV5-4; D gene: TRBD1; J gene: TRBJ1-1; CDR3 protein: CASSLAGTGTTEAFF; CDR3 DNA: TGTGCCAGCAGCTTGGCCGGGACAGGGACCACTGAAGCTTTCTTT
clone size: NA; V gene: TRBV29-1; D gene: NA; J gene: TRBJ1-2; CDR3 protein: CSVSGNLYGYTF; CDR3 DNA: TGCAGCGTTAGTGGAAATCTCTATGGCTACACCTTC
clone size: NA; V gene: TRBV29-1; D gene: TRBD1; J gene: TRBJ2-7; CDR3 protein: CSVETGFVDEQYF; CDR3 DNA: TGCAGCGTTGAGACAGGGTTTGTCGACGAGCAGTACTTC
clone size: NA; V gene: TRBV2; D gene: NA; J gene: TRBJ2-1; CDR3 protein: CASSLGRPSYNEQFF; CDR3 DNA: TGTGCCAGCAGTCTTGGCCGCCCCTCCTACAATGAGCAGTTCTTC
clone size: NA; V gene: TRBV28; D gene: TRBD2; J gene: TRBJ2-3; CDR3 protein: CASSQAGADTQYF; CDR3 DNA: TGTGCCAGCAGCCAGGCGGGGGCAGATACGCAGTATTTT
clone size: NA; V gene: TRBV23-1; D gene: TRBD1; J gene: TRBJ2-7; CDR3 protein: CASSQSDRGLYEQYF; CDR3 DNA: TGCGCCAGCAGTCAATCGGACAGGGGGCTGTACGAGCAGTACTTC
clone size: NA; V gene: TRBV28; D gene: NA; J gene: TRBJ1-2; CDR3 protein: CASSLRTHYGYTF; CDR3 DNA: TGTGCCAGCAGTCTTCGGACACACTATGGCTACACCTTC
clone size: NA; V gene: TRBV4-2; D gene: NA; J gene: TRBJ2-3; CDR3 protein: CASSQTRQVASFSTDTQYF; CDR3 DNA: TGTGCCAGCAGCCAAACCCGCCAGGTGGCGAGCTTTAGCACAGATACGCAGTATTTT
clone size: NA; V gene: TRBV7-9; D gene: NA; J gene: TRBJ1-2; CDR3 protein: CASSRTGTDYGYTF; CDR3 DNA: TGTGCCAGCAGCCGCACCGGGACGGACTATGGCTACACCTTC